What follows is one T cell receptor (beta chain) and its context. What it binds is unknown. The CDR3 has 15 amino acids. V was shortened by 1 base and J by 7 bases, with 16 bases between the two germline ends. Germline values: CDR1 LNHDA, CDR2 SQIVND (reference sequence). RNA transcripts provided the source from which TCR beta CDR3 regions were amplified. HTBI primers were employed in a first-round RT-PCR of the TCR CDR3. TCRdb re-called the multiplex PCR reads through MiXCR, storing one row per CDR3 protein. Of 490,000 or so distinct CDR3 sequences in the sample, less than 25% were seen once. This record comes from a study of T cells in Graves' hyperthyroidism and ophthalmopathy. On the study more broadly: The initial diagnosis was the point when peripheral blood was collected, ahead of any treatment.

Study-wide results and caveats: The majority of expanded thyroid clonotypes above 0.001 also appeared in blood. Median prediction lead before ophthalmopathy onset was around seven months with the model. Separating ophthalmopathy from stable hyperthyroidism was achieved by a 13 V-J model.

The receptor comes from a woman in her seventies with Graves' ophthalmopathy. The chain is built from TRBV19 and TRBJ1-1, with D possibly matching TRBD1 (6 bases). The sequenced sample consisted of blood. CDR3 amino acids: CASSIGGQTGNEAFF. CDR3 nucleotide sequence: TGTGCCAGTAGTATAGGGGGGCAAACAGGGAATGAAGCTTTCTTT.